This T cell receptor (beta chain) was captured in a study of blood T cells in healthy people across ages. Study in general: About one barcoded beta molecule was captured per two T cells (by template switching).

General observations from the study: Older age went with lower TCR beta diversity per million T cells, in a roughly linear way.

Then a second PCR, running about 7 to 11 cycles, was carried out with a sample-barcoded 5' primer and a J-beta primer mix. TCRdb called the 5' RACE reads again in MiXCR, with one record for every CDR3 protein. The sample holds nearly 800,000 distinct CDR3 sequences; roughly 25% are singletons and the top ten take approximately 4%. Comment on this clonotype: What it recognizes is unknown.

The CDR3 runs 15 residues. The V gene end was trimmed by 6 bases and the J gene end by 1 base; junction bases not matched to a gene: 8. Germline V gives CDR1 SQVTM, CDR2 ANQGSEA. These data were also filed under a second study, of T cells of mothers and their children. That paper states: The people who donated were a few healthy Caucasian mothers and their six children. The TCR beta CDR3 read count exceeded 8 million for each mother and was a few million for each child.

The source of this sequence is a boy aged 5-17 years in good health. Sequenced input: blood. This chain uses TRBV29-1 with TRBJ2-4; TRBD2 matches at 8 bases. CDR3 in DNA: TGCAGCGTCTCCAGGACTAGCAAGGCCAAAAACATTCAGTACTTC. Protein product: CSVSRTSKAKNIQYF.